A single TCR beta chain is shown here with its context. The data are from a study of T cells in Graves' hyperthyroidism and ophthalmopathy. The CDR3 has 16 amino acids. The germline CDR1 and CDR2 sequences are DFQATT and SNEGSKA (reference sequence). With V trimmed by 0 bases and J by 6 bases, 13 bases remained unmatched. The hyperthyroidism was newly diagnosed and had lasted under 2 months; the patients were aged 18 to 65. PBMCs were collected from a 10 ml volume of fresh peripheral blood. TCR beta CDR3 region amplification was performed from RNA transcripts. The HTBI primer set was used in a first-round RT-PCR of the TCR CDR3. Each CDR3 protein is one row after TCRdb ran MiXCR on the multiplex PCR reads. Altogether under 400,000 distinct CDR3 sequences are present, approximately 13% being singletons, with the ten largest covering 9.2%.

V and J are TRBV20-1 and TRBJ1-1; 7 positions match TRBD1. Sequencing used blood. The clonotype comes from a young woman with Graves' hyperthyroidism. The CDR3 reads CSAREVPGGFNAEAFF. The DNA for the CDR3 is TGCAGTGCTAGAGAAGTCCCAGGGGGTTTCAACGCTGAAGCTTTCTTT.